This TCR beta chain was profiled in a study of Graves' ophthalmopathy and Graves' hyperthyroidism. As the template, RNA transcripts were used to amplify TCR beta CDR3 regions. Following a first-round RT-PCR that used HTBI primers, a second-round multiplex PCR was carried out. In TCRdb, the multiplex PCR reads were re-called with MiXCR into one record per CDR3 protein. Of some 390,000 distinct CDR3 sequences detected, about 16% appear once; the ten largest clones hold around 1.5%. Germline V gives CDR1 SGHDT, CDR2 YYEEEE. The CDR3 spans 17 residues. The V gene lost 3 bases and the J gene lost 0 bases, with 18 bases spanning the gap. This clonotype was seen repeatedly, ten times or more.

Sequences were obtained from peripheral blood. This sequence joins TRBV5-6 and TRBJ1-1, with D perhaps matching TRBD1 (5 bases). The sequence came from a woman under 30 with Graves' ophthalmopathy. In DNA, the CDR3 is TGTGCCAGCAGCTATAGGGGCCTCCTGAAGGTGAACACTGAAGCTTTCTTT. Encoded protein: CASSYRGLLKVNTEAFF.